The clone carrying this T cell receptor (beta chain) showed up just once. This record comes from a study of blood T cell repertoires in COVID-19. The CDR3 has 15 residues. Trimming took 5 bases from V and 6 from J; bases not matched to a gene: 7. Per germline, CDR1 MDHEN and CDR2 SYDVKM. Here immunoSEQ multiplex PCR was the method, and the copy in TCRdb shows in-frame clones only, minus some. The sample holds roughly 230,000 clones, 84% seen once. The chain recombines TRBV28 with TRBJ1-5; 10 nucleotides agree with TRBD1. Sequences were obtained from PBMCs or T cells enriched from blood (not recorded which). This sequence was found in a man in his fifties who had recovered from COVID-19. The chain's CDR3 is CASSLRRQGAQPQHF. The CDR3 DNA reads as TGTGCCAGCAGTCTACGACGACAGGGGGCTCAGCCCCAGCATTTT.